This T cell receptor (beta chain) was identified in a study of human CD4 T cells and Enterobacteriaceae. Ex vivo total memory CD4+ samples were deeply sequenced, detecting one cell in 200,000. Clones were read by immunoSEQ multiplex PCR, and TCRdb kept only the in-frame ones, dropping some. The sample has 25,000 to 35,000 clones, about 82% seen once. Regarding this clone: Its antigen is as yet unknown.

This CDR3 is built from 15 residues. V was shortened by 4 bases and J by 7 bases, with 19 bases between the two germline ends. CDR1 and CDR2 (germline): MDHEN, SYDVKM. The memory gate held CD4+ cells that were not CD45RA+CCR7+CD95- naive cells, over 95% pure. Healthy donors' blood was sourced from blood donation centers in Switzerland. CD4 and CD14 magnetic microbeads positively selected total CD4+ T cells and monocytes. Study-level points and caveats: Ex vivo, broadly cross-reactive clonotypes appeared more expanded than specific ones.

The source is a human donor in good health. The V and J genes are TRBV28 and TRBJ1-2, with unresolved D. Material for sequencing was memory CD4+ T cells from blood. The CDR3 here is CASSWVTLRAGGYTF. The CDR3 DNA reads TGTGCCAGCAGTTGGGTTACGTTAAGGGCAGGTGGCTACACCTTC.